This T cell receptor (beta chain) originates from a study of blood T cell repertoires in COVID-19. Across the whole study: Collection of acute and convalescent COVID-19 samples took place in the United States, Italy and Spain. In each case, the material was cDNA or gDNA derived from T cells, B-cell-depleted T cells, or PBMCs.

The CDR3 totals 15 residues. Germline lookup yields CDR1 LGHDT and CDR2 YNNKEL (reference sequence). The ends lost 3 bases at V and 0 bases at J; junction bases unmatched: 4. Original processing methods: By means of reference gene primer amplification, nucleated cell counts were estimated. TCRdb's table, derived via immunoSEQ multiplex PCR, lists solely in-frame clones and lacks some. The DNA was the basis for D and trimming; V, J and clone size are from that table. In the table there are 200,000 to 250,000 clones, 80% to 90% of which are singletons. Sequencing was done on a sample of peripheral blood. The chain uses TRBV3-1 (or the pseudogene TRBV3-2) and TRBJ2-7, with 8 nucleotides matching TRBD1. The receptor comes from a woman of 80 years or more with active or convalescent COVID-19. CDR3 amino acids: CASSHSGTGSYEQYF. As DNA, the CDR3 is TGTGCCAGCAGCCACTCCGGGACAGGCTCCTACGAGCAGTACTTC.